This paragraph reports one TCR beta chain. Authors' data handling: From reference gene primer amplification, estimates of nucleated cell counts were derived. Method: immunoSEQ multiplex PCR; TCRdb's copy keeps in-frame clones and lacks some. V, J and clone size reflect that table, while D and trimming were determined from the DNA. The sample contains approximately 400,000 clones, around 87% of which appear only once. Cohorts were based on clinical histories the participants reported. This CDR3 is 13 amino acids long. The V and J ends lost 4 bases and 7 bases respectively, with 13 bases between them. Germline V CDR1 and CDR2: SEHNR, FQNEAQ (reference sequence). This sample is drawn from a study of blood T cell repertoires in COVID-19. Across the study: Sources were T cells, B-cell-depleted T cells, or PBMCs; the material itself was cDNA or gDNA.

The source is a man aged 25 to 40 who had recovered from COVID-19. The rearrangement uses TRBV7-9 and TRBJ1-2, with D hard to call. Material for sequencing was PBMCs or T cells enriched from blood (not recorded which). CDR3 residues: CASSSSTGVGYTF. The CDR3 region has the DNA TGTGCCAGCAGCTCATCGACGGGAGTTGGCTACACCTTC.